This passage covers 23 T cell receptor beta chains from one sample sequenced in a study of T cell responses to AZD1222 COVID-19 vaccine. Libraries were prepared by immunoSEQ multiplex PCR; TCRdb keeps only in-frame clonotypes and omits some of them. This sample has some 170,000 clones, with 94% found just once. Source: peripheral blood, taken 28 days after the second AZD1222 dose. The receptors here all came from an adult who received the AZD1222 COVID-19 vaccine.

This chain links TRBV27 with TRBJ1-2, with D tentatively TRBD1 (6 bases). V gave up 2 bases and J gave up 8 bases, with 18 bases separating them. The CDR3 loop spans 15 amino acids. CDR1 and CDR2 (germline): MNHEY, SMNVEV (reference sequence). This CDR3 is CASSLRGASGRGYTF. The CDR3 DNA sequence: TGTGCCAGCAGTTTAAGGGGGGCCTCAGGGCGAGGCTACACCTTC.

J is TRBJ2-5 and V is TRBV12-3 or TRBV12-4; TRBD1 is a possible D gene (5 bases). This CDR3 is 13 amino acids long. Trimming removed 6 bases at V and 2 bases at J, with 10 bases between. Here the CDR3 DNA reads TGTGCCAGCAGAGGGGCGACTCAAGAGACCCAGTACTTC. Translation: CASRGATQETQYF.

V and J are TRBV20-1 and TRBJ2-2, with D uncertain. This CDR3 has 12 amino acids. The V and J ends lost 3 bases and 0 bases respectively, with 2 bases between them. The germline CDR1 and CDR2 sequences are DFQATT and SNEGSKA (reference sequence). CDR3 DNA: TGCAGTGCTAGTCCGAACACCGGGGAGCTGTTTTTT. Translation gives CSASPNTGELFF.

The CDR3 sequence: CASSQVTDLTYEQYF. The CDR3 region has the DNA TGCGCCAGCAGCCAAGTGACAGACCTTACCTACGAGCAGTACTTC. The rearrangement uses TRBV4-1 and TRBJ2-7, with a possible D match to TRBD1 (5 bases). This CDR3 is built from 15 residues. Germline V gene lookup returns CDR1 MGHRA and CDR2 YSYEKL. The V end was cut by 1 base, the J end by 2 bases, with 12 bases between.

The chain links TRBV19 to TRBJ1-1, with TRBD1 matching 7 bases. CDR3 size: 15 residues. Per germline, CDR1 LNHDA and CDR2 SQIVND (reference sequence). V shed 6 bases and J 8 bases; nucleotides not matched to a gene: 15. The CDR3 DNA reads as TGTGCCAGTAGCGTCCGGGACAGACTATCTAAAGAAGCTTTCTTT. Residues: CASSVRDRLSKEAFF. The variable domain in full, completed from reference TRBV19 and TRBJ1-1, reads DGGITQSPKYLFRKEGQNVTLSCEQNLNHDAMYWYRQDPGQGLRLIYYSQIVNDFQKGDIAEGYSVSREKKESFPLTVTSAQKNPTAFYLCASSVRDRLSKEAFFGQGTRLTVV.

V usage is TRBV28 and J usage is TRBJ2-1; D call uncertain. Looked up from germline, CDR1 is MDHEN and CDR2 is SYDVKM. V shed 2 bases and J shed 7 bases, with 6 bases lying between them. The length of the CDR3 is 12 residues. The DNA of the CDR3 is TGTGCCAGCAGTTTACAGGCTAATGAGCAGTTCTTC. Residues: CASSLQANEQFF.

J is TRBJ1-3 and V is TRBV5-1; D is possibly TRBD1 (5 bases). There are 17 residues in the CDR3. The V gene's germline CDR1 is SGHRS and CDR2 YFSETQ. V lost 5 bases to trimming and J lost 4 bases, with 22 bases between them. CDR3 coding DNA: TGCGCCAGCAGTCGAACCGGGACCCAAATAGGGGGAAACACCATATATTTT. Protein: CASSRTGTQIGGNTIYF.

This clone has a single count. V gene TRBV5-4 combines with J gene TRBJ1-2; the D is unclear. Per the germline V gene, CDR1 is SGHNT and CDR2 is YYREEE (reference sequence). Between the trimmed V and J ends, which lost 0 bases and 3 bases, there was a span of 6 bases. The CDR3 runs 13 residues. CDR3 amino acids: CASSLERDYGYTF. CDR3 nucleotide sequence: TGTGCCAGCAGCTTGGAAAGGGACTATGGCTACACCTTC.

V gene TRBV7-2 combines with J gene TRBJ1-5, with 11 bases fitting TRBD1. The CDR3 is 14 amino acids. V was pared by 4 bases and J by 7 bases, with 3 bases of the junction left unmatched. The germline CDR1 and CDR2 sequences are SGHTA and FQGNSA. The CDR3 nucleotides are TGTGCCAGCAGCTGGACAGGGGGCCCCCAGCCCCAGCATTTT. Translated: CASSWTGGPQPQHF.

This sequence joins TRBV27 and TRBJ2-2; possible D gene TRBD1, 6 bases. The V end lost 5 bases, the J end lost 4 bases, and 20 bases lay between the germline ends. The germline V gene encodes CDR1 MNHEY and CDR2 SMNVEV (reference sequence). This CDR3 has 17 residues. The CDR3: CASSLTLTGHTTGELFF. CDR3 coding DNA: TGTGCCAGCAGTCTGACACTTACGGGACACACCACCGGGGAGCTGTTTTTT.

V usage is TRBV28 and J usage is TRBJ2-7; D remains unclear. The CDR3 has 14 residues. V was trimmed by 1 base and J by 1 base, leaving 8 bases between them. The germline V gene encodes CDR1 MDHEN and CDR2 SYDVKM. Here the CDR3 DNA reads TGTGCCAGCAGTTTATTGATGGGGTCCTACGAGCAGTACTTC. Its translation is CASSLLMGSYEQYF. The variable domain in full, completed from reference TRBV28 and TRBJ2-7, reads DVKVTQSSRYLVKRTGEKVFLECVQDMDHENMFWYRQDPGLGLRLIYFSYDVKMKEKGDIPEGYSVSREKKERFSLILESASTNQTSMYLCASSLLMGSYEQYFGPGTRLTVT.

This clone was observed a few times. This chain joins TRBV3-1 (or the pseudogene TRBV3-2) and TRBJ2-7; 7 nucleotides align to TRBD2. V shed 1 base and J 8 bases; nucleotides not matched to a gene: 14. CDR1 is LGHDT, CDR2 YNNKEL, per germline (reference sequence). The CDR3 runs 16 residues. CDR3 residues: CASSQVIASGTFQQYF. The CDR3 region has the DNA TGTGCCAGCAGCCAAGTAATTGCCAGCGGGACTTTCCAGCAGTACTTC.

The chain joins TRBV7-9 to TRBJ1-1, with D possibly TRBD1 on 6 matching bases. The CDR3 consists of 12 residues. Trimming took off 4 bases at V and 6 bases at J, with 9 bases between the two ends. Germline values: CDR1 SEHNR, CDR2 FQNEAQ (reference sequence). CDR3: CASSSRTAEAFF. The CDR3 bases are TGTGCCAGCAGCTCCCGGACAGCTGAAGCTTTCTTT. Variable domain in full (rest from reference TRBV7-9 and TRBJ1-1): DTGVSQNPRHKITKRGQNVTFRCDPISEHNRLYWYRQTLGQGPEFLTYFQNEAQLEKSRLLSDRFSAERPKGSFSTLEIQRTEQGDSAMYLCASSSRTAEAFFGQGTRLTVV.

The CDR3 nucleotides are TGTGCCAGCAGAACGGGACTAGGGGGCGGGGAGCTGTTTTTT. This sequence encodes CASRTGLGGGELFF. This sequence joins TRBV6-6 and TRBJ2-2, with 8 bases fitting TRBD2. CDR1 is MNHNY and CDR2 is SVGAGI in the germline V gene (reference sequence). The CDR3 spans 14 residues. With V trimmed by 6 bases and J by 7 bases, 7 bases remained unmatched.

The rearrangement links TRBV7-2 to TRBJ1-5; a weak D match, TRBD1 (5 bases). The V gene's germline CDR1 is SGHTA and CDR2 FQGNSA. The CDR3 runs to 15 residues. Trimming removed 5 bases at V and 3 bases at J, with 14 bases between. The CDR3 sequence is CASSTRQYPNQPQHF. DNA for the CDR3: TGTGCCAGCAGCACCCGACAGTACCCCAATCAGCCCCAGCATTTT.

This clone was counted only a few times. V gene TRBV20-1 combines with J gene TRBJ2-1; the D is unclear. Trimming cost V 5 bases and J 9 bases, with 11 bases left between them. The germline gives CDR1 DFQATT, CDR2 SNEGSKA (reference sequence). This CDR3 spans 11 amino acids. CDR3 coding DNA: TGCAGTGCTCCGGAGCAGGTTGAGCAGTTCTTC. This translates into CSAPEQVEQFF.

This chain connects TRBV4-1 to TRBJ2-7; no reliable D call. This CDR3 is built from 14 residues. Germline values: CDR1 MGHRA, CDR2 YSYEKL. V gave up 1 base and J gave up 4 bases, with 11 bases separating them. The CDR3 nucleotides are TGCGCCAGCAGCCAAGGCCCCACCCCATACGAGCAGTACTTC. Amino acids: CASSQGPTPYEQYF.

This sequence joins TRBV6-1 and TRBJ1-5; tentative D call: TRBD1 (6 bases). The CDR3 runs 15 residues. Trimming removed 2 bases from V and 8 bases from J, with 16 bases in between. Germline V lookup: CDR1 MNHNS, CDR2 SASEGT. In DNA form, the CDR3 reads TGTGCCAGCAGTGAAACGGTGGGGGGCATAGAGCCCCAGCATTTT. This sequence encodes CASSETVGGIEPQHF.

The J gene is TRBJ1-2, the V gene TRBV30; 7 bases agree with TRBD1. Germline V gene sequence: CDR1 GTSNPN, CDR2 SVGIG (reference sequence). V dropped 0 bases and J dropped 1; count of bases not matched to a gene: 14. There are 18 residues in the CDR3. The CDR3 reads CAWSVLIRRQGDNYGYTF. Written as DNA, the CDR3 is TGTGCCTGGAGTGTATTGATAAGGCGGCAGGGGGATAACTATGGCTACACCTTC.

The chain combines TRBV12-3 or TRBV12-4 with TRBJ2-1; D is unclear. With 5 bases removed from V and 6 bases from J, the gap between germline ends came to 5 bases. The CDR3 loop spans 11 amino acids. CDR3 sequence: CASSPGNEQFF. CDR3 coding DNA: TGTGCCAGCAGTCCGGGCAATGAGCAGTTCTTC.

This clone was picked up one time. The J gene is TRBJ2-2, the V gene TRBV28, with a tentative D call TRBD2 (7 bases). This CDR3 region has 18 residues. The V and J ends lost 5 bases and 1 base respectively, with 20 bases between them. Germline CDR1 MDHEN, CDR2 SYDVKM. In nucleotides, the CDR3 is TGTGCCAGCAGTGGGGGCACCTGGCTAGCGGTGAACACCGGGGAGCTGTTTTTT. It translates to CASSGGTWLAVNTGELFF.

This chain connects TRBV3-1 (or the pseudogene TRBV3-2) to TRBJ2-2, with TRBD2 matching 11 bases. Germline values: CDR1 LGHDT, CDR2 YNNKEL (reference sequence). Unmatched junction bases numbered 3, after V lost 10 bases and J lost 5 bases. This CDR3 comprises 13 residues. CDR3: CATGTSGTGELFF. The CDR3, as DNA: TGTGCCACCGGGACTAGCGGAACCGGGGAGCTGTTTTTT.

The chain uses TRBV9 and TRBJ2-1; D is possibly TRBD1 (6 bases). Trimming took 5 bases from V and 1 from J, leaving 13 bases between them. There are 15 residues in the CDR3. Germline loops: CDR1 SGDLS, CDR2 YYNGEE. The CDR3 sequence is CASSRAGESYNEQFF. The CDR3 region has the DNA TGTGCCAGCAGTCGGGCAGGGGAGTCCTACAATGAGCAGTTCTTC. The full variable domain, with the rest looked up from reference TRBV9 and TRBJ2-1, is DSGVTQTPKHLITATGQRVTLRCSPRSGDLSVYWYQQSLDQGLQFLIQYYNGEERAKGNILERFSAQQFPDLHSELNLSSLELGDSALYFCASSRAGESYNEQFFGPGTRLTVL.